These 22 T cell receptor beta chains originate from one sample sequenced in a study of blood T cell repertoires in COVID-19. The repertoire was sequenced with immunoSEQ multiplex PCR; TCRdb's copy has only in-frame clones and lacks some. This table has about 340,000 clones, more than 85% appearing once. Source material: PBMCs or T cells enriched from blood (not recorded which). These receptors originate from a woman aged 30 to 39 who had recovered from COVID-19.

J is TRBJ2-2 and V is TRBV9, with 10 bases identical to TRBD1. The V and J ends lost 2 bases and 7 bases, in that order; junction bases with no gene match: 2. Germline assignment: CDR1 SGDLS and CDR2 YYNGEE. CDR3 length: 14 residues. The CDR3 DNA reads TGTGCCAGCAGCGTCGGGACAGGGGACGGGGAGCTGTTTTTT. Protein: CASSVGTGDGELFF.

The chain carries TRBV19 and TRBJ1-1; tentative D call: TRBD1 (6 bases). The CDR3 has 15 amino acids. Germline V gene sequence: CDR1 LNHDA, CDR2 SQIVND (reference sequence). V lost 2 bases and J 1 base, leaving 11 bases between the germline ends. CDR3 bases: TGTGCCAGTAGTATATCCCAGACAGGGAACACTGAAGCTTTCTTT. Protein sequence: CASSISQTGNTEAFF.

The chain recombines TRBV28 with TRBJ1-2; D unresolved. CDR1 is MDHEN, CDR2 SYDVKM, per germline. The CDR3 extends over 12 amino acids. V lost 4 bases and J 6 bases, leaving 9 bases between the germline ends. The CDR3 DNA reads TGTGCCAGCAGTTCCTTGAGGAATGGCTACACCTTC. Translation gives CASSSLRNGYTF.

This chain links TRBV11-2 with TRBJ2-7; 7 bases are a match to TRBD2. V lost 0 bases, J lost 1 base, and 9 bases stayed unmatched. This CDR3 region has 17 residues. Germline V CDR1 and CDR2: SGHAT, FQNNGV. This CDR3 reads CASSLDEGLPSSYEQYF. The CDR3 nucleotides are TGTGCCAGCAGCTTAGATGAGGGACTACCCTCGTCCTACGAGCAGTACTTC.

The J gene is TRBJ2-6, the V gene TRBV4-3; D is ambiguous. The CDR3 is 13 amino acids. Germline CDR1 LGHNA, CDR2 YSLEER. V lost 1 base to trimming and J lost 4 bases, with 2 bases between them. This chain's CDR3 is CASSQAGANVLTF. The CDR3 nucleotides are TGCGCCAGCAGCCAAGCGGGGGCCAACGTCCTGACTTTC.

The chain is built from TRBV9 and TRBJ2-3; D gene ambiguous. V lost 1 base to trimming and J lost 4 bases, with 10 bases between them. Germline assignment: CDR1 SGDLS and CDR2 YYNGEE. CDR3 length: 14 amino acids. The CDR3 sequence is CASSVRPLPDTQYF. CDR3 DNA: TGTGCCAGCAGCGTACGTCCTCTTCCAGATACGCAGTATTTT.

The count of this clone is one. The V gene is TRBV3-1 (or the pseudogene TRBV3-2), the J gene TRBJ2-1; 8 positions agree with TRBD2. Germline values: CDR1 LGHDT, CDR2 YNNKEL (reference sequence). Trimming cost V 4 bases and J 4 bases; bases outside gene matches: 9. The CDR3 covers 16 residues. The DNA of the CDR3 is TGTGCCAGCAGCCCTCGGACTAGCTTGGGTTACAATGAGCAGTTCTTC. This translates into CASSPRTSLGYNEQFF.

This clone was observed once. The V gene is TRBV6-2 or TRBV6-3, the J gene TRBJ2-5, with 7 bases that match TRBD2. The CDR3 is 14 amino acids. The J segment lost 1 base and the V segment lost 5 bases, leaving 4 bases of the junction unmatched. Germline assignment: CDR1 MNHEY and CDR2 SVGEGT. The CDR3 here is CASSLASGQETQYF. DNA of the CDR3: TGTGCCAGCAGTCTTGCTAGCGGCCAAGAGACCCAGTACTTC.

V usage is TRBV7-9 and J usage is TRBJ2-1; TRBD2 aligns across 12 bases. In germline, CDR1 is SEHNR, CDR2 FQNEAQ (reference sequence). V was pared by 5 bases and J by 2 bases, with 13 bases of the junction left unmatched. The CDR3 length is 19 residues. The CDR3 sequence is CASSPPLAGGTSPYNEQFF. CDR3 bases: TGTGCCAGCAGCCCCCCACTAGCGGGAGGTACTTCGCCCTACAATGAGCAGTTCTTC. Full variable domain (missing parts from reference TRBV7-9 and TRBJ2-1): DTGVSQNPRHKITKRGQNVTFRCDPISEHNRLYWYRQTLGQGPEFLTYFQNEAQLEKSRLLSDRFSAERPKGSFSTLEIQRTEQGDSAMYLCASSPPLAGGTSPYNEQFFGPGTRLTVL.

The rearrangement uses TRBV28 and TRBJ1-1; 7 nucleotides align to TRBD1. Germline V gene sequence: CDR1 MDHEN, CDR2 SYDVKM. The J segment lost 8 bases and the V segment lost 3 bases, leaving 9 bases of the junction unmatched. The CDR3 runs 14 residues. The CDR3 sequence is CASSFTAGGMEAFF. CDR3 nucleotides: TGTGCCAGCAGTTTCACGGCAGGGGGGATGGAAGCTTTCTTT. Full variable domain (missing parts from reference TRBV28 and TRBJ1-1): DVKVTQSSRYLVKRTGEKVFLECVQDMDHENMFWYRQDPGLGLRLIYFSYDVKMKEKGDIPEGYSVSREKKERFSLILESASTNQTSMYLCASSFTAGGMEAFFGQGTRLTVV.

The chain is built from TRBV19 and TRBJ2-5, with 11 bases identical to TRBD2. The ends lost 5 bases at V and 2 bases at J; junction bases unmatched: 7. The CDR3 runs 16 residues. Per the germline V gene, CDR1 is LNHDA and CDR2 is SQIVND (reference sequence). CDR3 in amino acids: CASSVPGLAVQETQYF. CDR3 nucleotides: TGTGCCAGTAGTGTACCGGGACTAGCGGTACAAGAGACCCAGTACTTC.

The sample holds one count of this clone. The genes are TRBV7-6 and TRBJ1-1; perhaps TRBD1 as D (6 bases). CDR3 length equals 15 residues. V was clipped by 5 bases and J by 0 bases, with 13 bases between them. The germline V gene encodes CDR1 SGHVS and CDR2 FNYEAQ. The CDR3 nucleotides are TGTGCCAGCAGCATGTTGGGACAAATGAACACTGAAGCTTTCTTT. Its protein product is CASSMLGQMNTEAFF.

CDR3: CASSPTGVRGYTF. The CDR3 DNA sequence: TGCGCCAGCAGCCCGACAGGGGTTCGCGGCTACACCTTC. The chain is built from TRBV5-1 and TRBJ1-2; the match to TRBD1 covers 8 bases. CDR1 SGHRS and CDR2 YFSETQ come from the germline V gene. The V and J ends lost 4 bases and 8 bases, in that order; junction bases with no gene match: 7. This CDR3 region has 13 residues.

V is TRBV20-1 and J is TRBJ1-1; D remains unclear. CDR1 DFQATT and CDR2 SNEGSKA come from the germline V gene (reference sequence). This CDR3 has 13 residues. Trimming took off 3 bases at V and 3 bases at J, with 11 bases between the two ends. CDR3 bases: TGCAGTGCTAGTGAGGGAGGGTACACTGAAGCTTTCTTT. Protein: CSASEGGYTEAFF.

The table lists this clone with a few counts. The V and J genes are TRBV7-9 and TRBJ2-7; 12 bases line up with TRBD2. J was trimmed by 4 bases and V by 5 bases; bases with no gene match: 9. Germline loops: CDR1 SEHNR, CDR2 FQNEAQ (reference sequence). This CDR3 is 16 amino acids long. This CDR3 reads CASSQGLAGTTYEQYF. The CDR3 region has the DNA TGTGCCAGCAGCCAAGGACTAGCGGGGACAACTTACGAGCAGTACTTC. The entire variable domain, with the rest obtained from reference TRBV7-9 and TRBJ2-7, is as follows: DTGVSQNPRHKITKRGQNVTFRCDPISEHNRLYWYRQTLGQGPEFLTYFQNEAQLEKSRLLSDRFSAERPKGSFSTLEIQRTEQGDSAMYLCASSQGLAGTTYEQYFGPGTRLTVT.

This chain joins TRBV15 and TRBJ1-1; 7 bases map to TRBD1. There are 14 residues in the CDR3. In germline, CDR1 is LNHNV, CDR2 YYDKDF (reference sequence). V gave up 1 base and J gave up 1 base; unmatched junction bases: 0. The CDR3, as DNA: TGTGCCACCAGCAGAGGACAGGGGAACACTGAAGCTTTCTTT. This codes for CATSRGQGNTEAFF.

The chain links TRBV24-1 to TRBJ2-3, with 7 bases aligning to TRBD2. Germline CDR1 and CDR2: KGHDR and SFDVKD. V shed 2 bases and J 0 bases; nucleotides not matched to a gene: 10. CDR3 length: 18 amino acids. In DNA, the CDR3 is TGTGCCACCAGTGATTCTATGGGACTAAGCGGGAGCACAGATACGCAGTATTTT. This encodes CATSDSMGLSGSTDTQYF.

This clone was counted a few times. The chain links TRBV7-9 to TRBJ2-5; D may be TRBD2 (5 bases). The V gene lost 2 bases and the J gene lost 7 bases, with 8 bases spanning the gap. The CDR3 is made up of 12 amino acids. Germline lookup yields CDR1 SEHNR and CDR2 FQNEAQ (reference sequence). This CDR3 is CASSLSEGTQYF. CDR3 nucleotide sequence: TGTGCCAGCAGCTTAAGTGAGGGGACCCAGTACTTC.

CDR3 sequence reads: CASKAGGRVNEQFF. The CDR3 region has the DNA TGCGCCAGCAAAGCGGGGGGCCGAGTGAATGAGCAGTTCTTC. The rearrangement uses TRBV10-2 and TRBJ2-1, with 9 bases that match TRBD2. V was pared by 7 bases and J by 7 bases, with 8 bases of the junction left unmatched. The CDR3 is 14 amino acids. Germline CDR1 WSHSY, CDR2 SAAADI.

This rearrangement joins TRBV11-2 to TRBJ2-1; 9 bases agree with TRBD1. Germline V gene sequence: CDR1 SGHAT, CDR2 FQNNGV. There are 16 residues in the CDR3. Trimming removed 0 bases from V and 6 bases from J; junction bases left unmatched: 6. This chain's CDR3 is CASSLDLTQGANEQFF. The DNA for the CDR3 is TGTGCCAGCAGCTTAGATTTAACACAGGGGGCCAATGAGCAGTTCTTC.

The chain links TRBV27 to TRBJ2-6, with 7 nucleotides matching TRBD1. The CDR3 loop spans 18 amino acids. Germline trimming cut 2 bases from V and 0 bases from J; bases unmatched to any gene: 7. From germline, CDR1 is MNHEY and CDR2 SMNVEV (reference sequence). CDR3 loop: CASSLGTVHYSGANVLTF. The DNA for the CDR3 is TGTGCCAGCAGTTTAGGGACAGTCCATTACTCTGGGGCCAACGTCCTGACTTTC.

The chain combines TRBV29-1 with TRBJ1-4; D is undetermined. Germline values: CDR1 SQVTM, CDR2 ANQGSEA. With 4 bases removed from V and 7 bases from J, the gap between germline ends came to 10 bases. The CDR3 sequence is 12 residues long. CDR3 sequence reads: CSVGKESEKLFF. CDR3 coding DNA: TGCAGCGTTGGAAAGGAGAGTGAAAAACTGTTTTTT.